The 27 T cell receptor beta chains presented below share a single source sample, sequenced in a study of CXCR3-negative and CXCR3-positive naive CD8 T cells. The study, taken as a whole, reports: Greater hydrophobicity was found in TRB CDR3s of CXCR3-positive naive cells than of CXCR3-negative naive cells.

Through 5' RACE with UMI labels, the TRB cDNA libraries were prepared. TCRdb reworked the 5' RACE reads into one entry per CDR3 protein, no DNA. This table lists around 80,000 distinct CDR3 sequences. These TCRs' antigens remain unknown. The specimen sequenced was naive CXCR3+ CD8+ T cells from blood. The subset is: CD45RO-CCR7+CD27+CD95- naive CD8+ T cells expressing CXCR3 (TNR3+). The source of these receptors is a human donor in good health. Some clones in this sample may be carry-over from other donors' samples.

The rearrangement uses TRBV11-2 and TRBJ2-5; checking the TCRdb D call of TRBD2 is not possible without DNA. Germline V CDR1 and CDR2: SGHAT, FQNNGV. The CDR3 spans 16 residues. The chain's CDR3 is CASSRRREGIQETQYF.

This chain uses TRBV7-2 with TRBJ2-2; TCRdb reports TRBD1, a call that lacks DNA to check it against. This CDR3 spans 17 amino acids. Germline lookup yields CDR1 SGHTA and CDR2 FQGNSA. The CDR3 here is CASSLVVYQGSTGELFF.

This rearrangement joins TRBV7-3 to TRBJ1-1; with no DNA, the TCRdb D assignment of TRBD1 cannot be verified. CDR1 is SGHTA and CDR2 is FQGTGA in the germline V gene. CDR3 size: 15 residues. CDR3 residues: CASSPTGPMDTEAFF.

J is TRBJ2-1 and V is TRBV4-1; there is no DNA to check the TCRdb D call of TRBD1. In germline, CDR1 is MGHRA, CDR2 YSYEKL. The CDR3 totals 18 residues. CDR3 loop: CASSQDMLRDRSYNEQFF.

The chain joins TRBV28 to TRBJ2-7; TCRdb calls TRBD1, which cannot be checked without DNA. Germline-derived CDR1 and CDR2 are MDHEN and SYDVKM. This CDR3 contains 16 residues. This CDR3 is CASSLFPSGGGYEQYF. Based on the CDR3 plus reference TRBV28 and TRBJ2-7, the full variable domain is DVKVTQSSRYLVKRTGEKVFLECVQDMDHENMFWYRQDPGLGLRLIYFSYDVKMKEKGDIPEGYSVSREKKERFSLILESASTNQTSMYLCASSLFPSGGGYEQYFGPGTRLTVT.

The gene calls are TRBV14 and TRBJ2-7; checking the TCRdb D call of TRBD2 is not possible without DNA. This CDR3 spans 15 amino acids. Germline loops: CDR1 SGHDN, CDR2 FVKESK. Here the CDR3 reads CASSQGAGPVYEQYF.

The chain couples TRBV12-3 or TRBV12-4 to TRBJ2-7; no DNA is available, so the TRBD2 call from TCRdb remains unchecked. The CDR3 is 12 residues long. The chain's CDR3 is CASKLSGYEQYF.

The chain employs TRBV5-6 and TRBJ2-1. Germline V gene data show CDR1 as SGHDT and CDR2 as YYEEEE. CDR3 size: 14 residues. The chain's CDR3 is CASTWEVNYNEQFF.

The V gene is TRBV7-8, the J gene TRBJ2-5; TCRdb outputs TRBD2, but without DNA this stays unchecked. The CDR3 contains 14 residues. Germline CDR1 SGHVS, CDR2 FQNEAQ. The chain's CDR3 is CASRPGTLEETQYF. The whole variable domain, remainder taken from reference TRBV7-8 and TRBJ2-5, is GAGVSQSPRYKVAKRGQDVALRCDPISGHVSLFWYQQALGQGPEFLTYFQNEAQLDKSGLPSDRFFAERPEGSVSTLKIQRTQQEDSAVYLCASRPGTLEETQYFGPGTRLLVL.

The chain carries TRBV6-2 or TRBV6-3 and TRBJ2-7. CDR3 length equals 14 residues. Germline V lookup: CDR1 MNHEY, CDR2 SVGEGT. CDR3 sequence: CASSYRPSSYEQYF.

This rearrangement joins TRBV27 to TRBJ2-1; the D call of TRBD2 rests on TCRdb alone, since no DNA is present to check it. This CDR3 contains 17 residues. Germline V gives CDR1 MNHEY, CDR2 SMNVEV (reference sequence). CDR3 protein: CASSLQGSGGPYNEQFF.

The V gene is TRBV7-6, the J gene TRBJ2-3; there is no DNA to check the TCRdb D call of TRBD1. Germline-derived CDR1 and CDR2 are SGHVS and FNYEAQ. The CDR3 consists of 20 residues. The CDR3: CASSSSRSAGGALRTDTQYF.

This chain links TRBV7-9 with TRBJ2-5; the TCRdb D gene call, TRBD1, has no DNA to confirm it. Looked up from germline, CDR1 is SEHNR and CDR2 is FQNEAQ (reference sequence). The CDR3 length is 13 residues. CDR3 in amino acids: CASSRGGLETQYF.

The rearrangement joins TRBV19 to TRBJ2-3; as DNA is missing, the TRBD1 call by TCRdb cannot be tested. CDR3 length equals 16 residues. Germline CDR1 and CDR2: LNHDA and SQIVND (reference sequence). The CDR3 sequence is CASSSIAGTLTDTQYF.

The chain joins TRBV7-9 to TRBJ2-6. Looked up from germline, CDR1 is SEHNR and CDR2 is FQNEAQ (reference sequence). The length of the CDR3 is 11 residues. The CDR3 spells CASIPLQVLTF.

The J gene is TRBJ2-1, the V gene TRBV2; absent DNA, TCRdb's TRBD2 call cannot be checked. Germline V gene lookup returns CDR1 SNHLY and CDR2 FYNNEI. The CDR3 runs 15 residues. The CDR3 region is CASSPTTSGGGEQFF.

The J gene is TRBJ2-3, the V gene TRBV6-4; without DNA, the TCRdb call of TRBD2 cannot be checked. There are 14 residues in the CDR3. Germline V gene lookup returns CDR1 MRHNA and CDR2 SNTAGT. This CDR3 is CASSGGGATDTQYF.

The gene calls are TRBV6-5 and TRBJ2-5; TCRdb reports TRBD2, a call that lacks DNA to check it against. This CDR3 has 15 amino acids. CDR1 is MNHEY and CDR2 is SVGAGI in the germline V gene. The CDR3 protein is CASSYSIGPQETQYF.

V gene TRBV7-6 combines with J gene TRBJ2-7; lacking DNA, the TRBD1 call made by TCRdb goes unchecked. From germline, CDR1 is SGHVS and CDR2 FNYEAQ. The CDR3 is made up of 16 amino acids. The CDR3 is CASSLNPGRDSYEQYF.

This chain uses TRBV3-1 with TRBJ2-7; TCRdb's D call, TRBD2, is unchecked because there is no DNA. The CDR3 sequence is 16 residues long. CDR1 is LGHDT, CDR2 YNNKEL, per germline (reference sequence). Here the CDR3 reads CASSQGDTSASYEQYF.

The V gene is TRBV10-1, the J gene TRBJ2-7. Germline V gives CDR1 WNHNN, CDR2 SYGVQD (reference sequence). CDR3 length: 13 amino acids. CDR3 in amino acids: CASSELVYYEQYF.

The V call is TRBV28, the J call TRBJ1-5. Germline V gives CDR1 MDHEN, CDR2 SYDVKM. The CDR3 length is 16 residues. CDR3 residues: CASSFVESFSNQPQHF.

The CDR3 sequence is CASSLSLTGGAGELFF. The chain employs TRBV7-3 and TRBJ2-2; TCRdb picks TRBD1, but there is no DNA to check that call. Germline V gene data show CDR1 as SGHTA and CDR2 as FQGTGA. The CDR3 is 16 residues long. Full variable domain (remainder filled in from reference TRBV7-3 and TRBJ2-2): GAGVSQTPSNKVTEKGKYVELRCDPISGHTALYWYRQSLGQGPEFLIYFQGTGAADDSGLPNDRFFAVRPEGSVSTLKIQRTERGDSAVYLCASSLSLTGGAGELFFGEGSRLTVL.

The V and J genes are TRBV12-5 and TRBJ2-2. The CDR3 is made up of 13 amino acids. Germline lookup yields CDR1 LGHNT and CDR2 FRNRAP. Here the CDR3 reads CASGLFGTGELFF. Drawing the rest from reference TRBV12-5 and TRBJ2-2, the complete variable domain is DARVTQTPRHKVTEMGQEVTMRCQPILGHNTVFWYRQTMMQGLELLAYFRNRAPLDDSGMPKDRFSAEMPDATLATLKIQPSEPRDSAVYFCASGLFGTGELFFGEGSRLTVL.

The chain is built from TRBV7-3 and TRBJ2-1; there is no DNA to check the TCRdb D call of TRBD1. From germline, CDR1 is SGHTA and CDR2 FQGTGA. The CDR3 is 16 amino acids. CDR3 amino acids: CASSLNTGGPDNEQFF. Full variable domain (outside the CDR3, taken from reference TRBV7-3 and TRBJ2-1): GAGVSQTPSNKVTEKGKYVELRCDPISGHTALYWYRQSLGQGPEFLIYFQGTGAADDSGLPNDRFFAVRPEGSVSTLKIQRTERGDSAVYLCASSLNTGGPDNEQFFGPGTRLTVL.

This chain links TRBV6-2 or TRBV6-3 with TRBJ2-7; TCRdb picks TRBD1, but there is no DNA to check that call. Germline V gene data show CDR1 as MNHEY and CDR2 as SVGEGT. The CDR3 has 13 amino acids. The CDR3 here is CASRARTVSEQYF.

The chain combines TRBV6-2 or TRBV6-3 with TRBJ2-2; TCRdb lists TRBD1, though no DNA is available to test this call. The CDR3 has 15 amino acids. The germline V gene has CDR1 MNHEY and CDR2 SVGEGT. CDR3: CASQGGWTDTGELFF.